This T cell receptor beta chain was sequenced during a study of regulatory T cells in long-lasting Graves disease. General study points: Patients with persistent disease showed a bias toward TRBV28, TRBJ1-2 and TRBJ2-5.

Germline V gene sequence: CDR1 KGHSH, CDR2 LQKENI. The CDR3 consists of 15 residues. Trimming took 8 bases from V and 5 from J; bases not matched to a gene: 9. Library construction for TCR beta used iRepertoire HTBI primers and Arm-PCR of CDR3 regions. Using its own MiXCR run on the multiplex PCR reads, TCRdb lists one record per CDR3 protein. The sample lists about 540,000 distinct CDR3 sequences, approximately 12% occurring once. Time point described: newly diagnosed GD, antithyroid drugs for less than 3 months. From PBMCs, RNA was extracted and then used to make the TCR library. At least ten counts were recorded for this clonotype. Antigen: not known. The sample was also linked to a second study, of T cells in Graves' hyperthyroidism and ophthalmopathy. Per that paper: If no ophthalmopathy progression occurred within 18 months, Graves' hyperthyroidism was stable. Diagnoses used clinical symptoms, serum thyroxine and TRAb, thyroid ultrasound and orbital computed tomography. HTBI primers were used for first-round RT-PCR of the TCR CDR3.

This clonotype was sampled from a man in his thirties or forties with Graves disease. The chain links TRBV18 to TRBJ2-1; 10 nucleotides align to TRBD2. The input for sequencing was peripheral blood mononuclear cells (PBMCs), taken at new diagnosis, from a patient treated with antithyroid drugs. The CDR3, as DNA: TGTGCCAGCAGCCCTCGACTAGCGGGCGACAATGAGCAGTTCTTC. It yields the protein CASSPRLAGDNEQFF.